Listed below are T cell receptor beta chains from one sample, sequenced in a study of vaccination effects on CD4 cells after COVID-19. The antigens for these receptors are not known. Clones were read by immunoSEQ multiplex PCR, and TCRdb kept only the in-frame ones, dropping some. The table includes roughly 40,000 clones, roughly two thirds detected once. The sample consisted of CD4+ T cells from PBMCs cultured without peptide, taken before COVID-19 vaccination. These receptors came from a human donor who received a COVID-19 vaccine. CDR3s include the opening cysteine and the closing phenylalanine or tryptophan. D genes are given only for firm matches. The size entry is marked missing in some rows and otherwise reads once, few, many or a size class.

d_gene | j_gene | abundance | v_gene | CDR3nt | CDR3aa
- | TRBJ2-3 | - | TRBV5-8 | TGTGCCAGCAGCTCCACAGGTAGCGTCCTGATCACAGATACGCAGTATTTT | CASSSTGSVLITDTQYF
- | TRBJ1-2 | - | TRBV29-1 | TGCAGCGTTGAAGTCCGGGGATTCAACTATGGCTACACCTTC | CSVEVRGFNYGYTF
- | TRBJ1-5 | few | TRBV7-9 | TGTGCCAGCAGCTTAGGCGAGGATCAGCCCCAGCATTTT | CASSLGEDQPQHF
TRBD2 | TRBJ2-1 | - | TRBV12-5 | TGTGCTAGTGGTTTGGGGGGACTAGCGCCTAACAATGAGCAGTTCTTC | CASGLGGLAPNNEQFF
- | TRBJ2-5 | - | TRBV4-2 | TGTGCCAGCAGCCAAGGGGTGGGGGAGACCCAGTACTTC | CASSQGVGETQYF
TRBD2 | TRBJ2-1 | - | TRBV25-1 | TGTGCCAGCAGTGACCCCCGAGGACTAGCGAGGGAGCAGTTCTTC | CASSDPRGLAREQFF
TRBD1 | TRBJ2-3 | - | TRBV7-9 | TGTGCCAGCAGCTCGGACAGGAGCACAGATACGCAGTATTTT | CASSSDRSTDTQYF
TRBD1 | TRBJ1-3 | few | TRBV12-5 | TGTGCTAGTGGTCCACCCATAAAGACAGGGGGGAATGGAAACACCATATATTTT | CASGPPIKTGGNGNTIYF
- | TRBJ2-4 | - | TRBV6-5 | TGTGCCAGCGATCGGGCGTCCAAAAACATTCAGTACTTC | CASDRASKNIQYF
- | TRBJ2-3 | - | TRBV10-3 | TGTGCCATCACTGCCACTAGCACAGATACGCAGTATTTT | CAITATSTDTQYF
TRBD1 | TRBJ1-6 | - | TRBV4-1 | TGCGCCAGCAGAGCGGGGACAGGCATTCATAATTCACCCCTCCACTTT | CASRAGTGIHNSPLHF
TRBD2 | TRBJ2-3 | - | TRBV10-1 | TGCGCCAGCAGTGAGTCGAGCTCAAGCGGGAGGACAGATACGCAGTATTTT | CASSESSSSGRTDTQYF
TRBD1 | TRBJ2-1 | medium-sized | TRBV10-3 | TGTGCCACGTGGGACAGCTACAATGAGCAGTTCTTC | CATWDSYNEQFF
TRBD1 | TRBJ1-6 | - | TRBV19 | TGTGCCAGTAGTATAGGGCAGGGGGCCGAACCCCTCCACTTT | CASSIGQGAEPLHF
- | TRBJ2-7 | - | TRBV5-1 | TGCGCCAGCAGCTTGTCGACTAACGAGCAGTACTTC | CASSLSTNEQYF
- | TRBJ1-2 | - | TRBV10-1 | TGCGCCAGCAGTGATTATAGTTGGGGTCCCTATGGCTACACCTTC | CASSDYSWGPYGYTF
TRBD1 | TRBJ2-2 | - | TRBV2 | TGTGCCAGCAGTGAGACAGGGCTGGTCGGGGAGCTGTTTTTT | CASSETGLVGELFF
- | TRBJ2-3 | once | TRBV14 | TGTGCCAGCAGCCAAGAGGGCCGTACGCAGTATTTT | CASSQEGRTQYF
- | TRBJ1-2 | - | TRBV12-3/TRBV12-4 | TGTGCCAGCACCCACAGGGTCCTCTATGGCTACACCTTC | CASTHRVLYGYTF
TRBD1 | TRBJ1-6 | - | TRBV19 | TGTGCCAGTCGGGAGGCAGGGGGCTTTGGTACACCCCTCCACTTT | CASREAGGFGTPLHF
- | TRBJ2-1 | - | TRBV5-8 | TGTGCCAGCAGTTTGGCGCTAGCTGCTCCCACCTACAATGAGCAGTTCTTC | CASSLALAAPTYNEQFF
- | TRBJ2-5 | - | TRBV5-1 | TGCGCCAGCAGCGGTCAAGAGACCCAGTACTTC | CASSGQETQYF
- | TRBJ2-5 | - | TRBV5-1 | TGCGCCAGCAGCTTGTCTGGCGGCACTAACCAAGAGACCCAGTACTTC | CASSLSGGTNQETQYF
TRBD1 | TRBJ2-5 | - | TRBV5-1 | TGCGCCAGCAGGGGAACCGGGACAGGGGGAGAGACCCAGTACTTC | CASRGTGTGGETQYF
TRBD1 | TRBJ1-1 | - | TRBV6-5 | TGTGCCAGCAGTTATTACAGGGGAACTGAAGCTTTCTTT | CASSYYRGTEAFF
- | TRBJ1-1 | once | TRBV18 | TGTGCCAGCTCACCAAGGACAGACTTGAACACTGAAGCTTTCTTT | CASSPRTDLNTEAFF
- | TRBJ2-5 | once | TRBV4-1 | TGCGCCAGCAGCCAAGTCTTGTTGGAGACCCAGTACTTC | CASSQVLLETQYF
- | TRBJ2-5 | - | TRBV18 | TGTGCCAGCTCATTACCGCACGGACAGCCGGACGCAGAGACCCAGTACTTC | CASSLPHGQPDAETQYF
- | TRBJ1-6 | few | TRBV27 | TGTGCCAGCAGTTTGGAACAGAGCTCCTATAATTCACCCCTCCACTTT | CASSLEQSSYNSPLHF
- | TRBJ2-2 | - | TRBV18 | TGTGCCAGCTCACCACCGAACACCCAGAACACCGGGGAGCTGTTTTTT | CASSPPNTQNTGELFF
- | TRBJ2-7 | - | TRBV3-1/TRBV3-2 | TGTGCCAGCAGCCAAGACTATGCTTGGAGGGAGCAGTACTTC | CASSQDYAWREQYF
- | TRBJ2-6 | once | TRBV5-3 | TGTGCCAGAAGTTTTACTAATTTGGACCGTATAAGCTCTGGGGCCAACGTCCTGACTTTC | CARSFTNLDRISSGANVLTF
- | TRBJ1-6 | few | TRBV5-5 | TGTGCCAGCAGCTTCACAGGGAGTCGCGATTCACCCCTCCACTTT | CASSFTGSRDSPLHF
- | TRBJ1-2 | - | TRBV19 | TGTGCCAGTAGATTGGGCGGGGGTAATCGATATGGCTACACCTTC | CASRLGGGNRYGYTF
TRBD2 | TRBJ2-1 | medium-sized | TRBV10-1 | TGCGCCAGCAGAGACACCCGGACTAGCGGTAACAATGAGCAGTTCTTC | CASRDTRTSGNNEQFF
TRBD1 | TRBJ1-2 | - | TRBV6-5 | TGTGCCAGCAGAAACGGACAGGGATATGGCTACACCTTC | CASRNGQGYGYTF
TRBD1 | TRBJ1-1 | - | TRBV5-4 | TGTGCCAGCAGCTTACCATACAGGGGGCGCAACACTGAAGCTTTCTTT | CASSLPYRGRNTEAFF
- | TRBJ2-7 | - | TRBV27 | TGTGCCAGCACATCAGGGTTGGGGCAAAAACGCGAGCAGTACTTC | CASTSGLGQKREQYF
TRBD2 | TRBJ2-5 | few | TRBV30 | TGTGCCTGGAGTCAAAGCGGGACTACCCAGTACTTC | CAWSQSGTTQYF
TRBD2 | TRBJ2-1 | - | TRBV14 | TGTGCCAGCAGCCAAGCGGCCTCTAGCGGGAGTGGCAATGAGCAGTTCTTC | CASSQAASSGSGNEQFF
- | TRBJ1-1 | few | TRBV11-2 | TGTGCCAGCAGCTTCAGAGAAAACACTGAAGCTTTCTTT | CASSFRENTEAFF
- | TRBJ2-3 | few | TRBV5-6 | TGTGCCAGCAGCTTCGGGAGAGCCGATACGCAGTATTTT | CASSFGRADTQYF
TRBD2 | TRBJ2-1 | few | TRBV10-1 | TGCGCCAGCAGCCCGGGACTAGCTGGGAATGAGCAGTTCTTC | CASSPGLAGNEQFF
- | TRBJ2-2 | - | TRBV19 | TGTGCCAGTAGTATCCGGGGTAACACCGGGGAGCTGTTTTTT | CASSIRGNTGELFF
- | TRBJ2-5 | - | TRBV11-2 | TGTGCCAGCAGCTTAGGTGGAACGACCCAAGAGACCCAGTACTTC | CASSLGGTTQETQYF
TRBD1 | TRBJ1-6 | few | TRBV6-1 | TGTGCCAGCAGTGAAGAGGGGGGGACAGGGTATTCACCCCTCCACTTT | CASSEEGGTGYSPLHF
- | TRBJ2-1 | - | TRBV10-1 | TGCGCCAGCAGTGAGATAATTGGAGGTCACTATGAGCAGTTCTTC | CASSEIIGGHYEQFF
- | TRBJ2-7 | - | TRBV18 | TGTGCCAGCTCACCCGGGACGGCCGAGCAGTACTTC | CASSPGTAEQYF
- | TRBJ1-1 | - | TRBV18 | TGTGCCAGCTCACCACGGTCCACATCAGAAACTGAAGCTTTCTTT | CASSPRSTSETEAFF
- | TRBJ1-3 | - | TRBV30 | TGTGCCTGGAGTGTATACCCTGGAAACACCATATATTTT | CAWSVYPGNTIYF
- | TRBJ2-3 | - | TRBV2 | TGTGCCAGCACAGCTCCCGGGGATACGCAGTATTTT | CASTAPGDTQYF
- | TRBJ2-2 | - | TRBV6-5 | TGTGCCAGCGAGGGATTAAGGGCCGGGGAGCTGTTTTTT | CASEGLRAGELFF
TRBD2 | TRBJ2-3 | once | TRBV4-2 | TGTGCCAGCAGCCAAGGCACTAGCGGGACCCTCACAGATACGCAGTATTTT | CASSQGTSGTLTDTQYF
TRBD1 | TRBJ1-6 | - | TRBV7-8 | TGTGCCAGCAACAAAACGCCGGGACAGGGAAGTTCACCCCTCCACTTT | CASNKTPGQGSSPLHF